This record concerns one TCR beta chain sequence. This clone was recorded at least ten times. Its target antigen remains unknown. No base quality values were provided; no much bigger clone lies one nucleotide off. Each donor gave one peripheral blood draw, averaging roughly 100 mL, which was collected into heparinised tubes. A BD FACSAria II was used to sort naive, central memory, regulatory and stem cell-like memory CD4+ T cells with a panel that included CD45RO, CCR7, CD25, CD127, CD95 and CD27. All sorted populations exceeded 95% purity. Right away, PBMCs were isolated by Lymphoprep density gradient centrifugation and were stained directly, with no culture step. So that batch effects would be minimized, each experiment stained and sorted samples in pairs, pairing one healthy donor with one patient. The data stem from a study of beta chain features in type 1 diabetes listed by TCRdb under 2018. Regarding the complete study: Patients and healthy donors did not differ in mean age, gender distribution, total cell number or subset yield. Across all samples, roughly 110,000,000 sorted cells were examined, and cell number per subset correlated strongly with RNA yield. Whereas all 30 or so donors provided naive and central memory subsets, regulatory and stem cell-like memory subsets were isolated from just 8 patients and about eight healthy donors. In the study, TCRB repertoires of sorted circulating CD4+ T cell subsets from recently diagnosed type 1 diabetes patients were compared with those of matched healthy donors.

The entire amount of isolated RNA was reverse transcribed using the High Capacity cDNA Reverse Transcription Kit, so the sequenced TCRB transcripts were expressed ones. Deep immunoSEQ sequencing was applied to naive, central memory and regulatory T cell samples, giving an average of approximately 4 million total reads per sample. Sorted cells were lysed in RLT buffer, and RNA was extracted using DNase-treated RNeasy Micro or Mini kits according to cell number. To prevent cross-contamination, every cell subset was processed on its own, while patient and healthy donor samples were processed together. The immunoSEQ multiplex PCR was used to amplify TCRB sequences from cDNA, generating 87-bp fragments that spanned the CDR3 region. Sequencing of the amplicons was performed on the Illumina HiSeq platform. The study's own analysis went as follows. Synthetic template baselines were used to correct PCR bias computationally, reads within Hamming distance 2 were collapsed together, and singletons that could not be merged were discarded. Reads were aligned against IMGT so that V, D and J genes, CDR3 length and insertions or deletions at six rearrangement sites could be assigned. Clonotype counts were normalized to sorted cell number within each subset before computing true diversity and Gini coefficients with the tcR R package. The overlap coefficient, calculated on TCRB nucleotide sequences, was used to measure repertoire sharing. Out-of-frame TCRB sequences from naive cells were analyzed to stand in for the pre-selection repertoire. What TCRdb holds here is the immuneACCESS table cut down to in-frame rearrangements. Part of the clones is not present; checked against another copy, under half of the missing clones reflect an unresolved V gene, and the others are unexplained. V and J calls plus clone size are reproduced from that table; the DNA served to infer D and trimming. For this sample there are 500,000 to 800,000 clones; roughly 12% appear just once. Of the sample, around 0.12% falls within the top ten clones.

CDR1 and CDR2 (MNHNY, SVGAGI) derive from the germline V gene (reference sequence). V and J lose 6 bases and 6 bases, and a span of 5 bases separates them. The cysteine opens and the phenylalanine closes a CDR3 of 11 amino acids. Kept here is only the CDR3 DNA, which spans 33 bases and is read in frame from base 1. Overall study outcomes, separate from this receptor: Shorter templates might have been favored by PCR, but patient and control samples were amplified and corrected together, so both groups would have been affected equally by any skew. Because the HLA sub-analyses included only small numbers of individuals, any influence of HLA type on TCRB rearrangement was left unresolved. Naive, central memory and regulatory TCRB repertoires appeared more similar among patients than among healthy donors. Because cDNA was sequenced instead of genomic DNA, highly expressing activated cells could be over-represented, though the groups showed no difference in activation or CD3 levels. Fewer insertions and more nucleotide deletions at VDJ recombination sites were observed in patients with type 1 diabetes, implying thymic rearrangement abnormalities. In all four CD4+ subsets, TCRB CDR3 length was moderately but significantly shorter in type 1 diabetes patients.

This receptor was obtained from a man younger than 40 with type 1 diabetes. Sequencing was done on a sample of naive CD4+ T cells from blood. In the paper's terms, the cell subset or site label means: true naive CD4+ T cells. Here the chain combines TRBV6-6 and TRBJ1-4; the D gene cannot be resolved reliably. The CDR3 protein sequence reads: CASSPDEKLFF. The nucleotide sequence is given as TGTGCCAGCAGCCCTGATGAAAAACTGTTTTTT.